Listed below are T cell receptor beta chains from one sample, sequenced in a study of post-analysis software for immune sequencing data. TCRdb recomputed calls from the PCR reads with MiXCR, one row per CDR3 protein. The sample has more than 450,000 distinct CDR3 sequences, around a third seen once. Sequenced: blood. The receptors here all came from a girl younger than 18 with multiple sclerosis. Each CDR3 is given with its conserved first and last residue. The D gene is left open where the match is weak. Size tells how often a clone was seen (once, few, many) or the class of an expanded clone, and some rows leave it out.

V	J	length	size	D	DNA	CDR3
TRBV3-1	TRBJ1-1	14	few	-	TGTGCCAGCAGCCAAGTGGGGGCGAACACTGAAGCTTTCTTT	CASSQVGANTEAFF
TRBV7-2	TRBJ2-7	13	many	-	TGTGCCAGCAGCAGCTCGGCCGGGGGCGAGCAGTACTTC	CASSSSAGGEQYF
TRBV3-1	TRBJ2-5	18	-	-	TGTGCCAGCAGCCAAGAATCTGGAGTGCAGAACCCGGAAGGGACCCAGTACTTC	CASSQESGVQNPEGTQYF
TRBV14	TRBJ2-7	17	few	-	TGTGCCAGCAGCCAAGGGTTGAGGGGCCCGAGCTCCTACGAGCAGTACTTC	CASSQGLRGPSSYEQYF
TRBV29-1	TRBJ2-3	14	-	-	TGCAGCGTTTCCCGGGACCTGAGCACAGATACGCAGTATTTT	CSVSRDLSTDTQYF
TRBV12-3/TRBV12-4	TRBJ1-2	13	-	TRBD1	TGTGCCACCCAAGGACAGGGGGCGAGGGGCTACACCTTC	CATQGQGARGYTF
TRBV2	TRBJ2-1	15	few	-	TGTGCCAGCAGTCGAAGGAGTAACTCCTACAATGAGCAGTTCTTC	CASSRRSNSYNEQFF
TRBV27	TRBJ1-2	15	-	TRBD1	TGTGCCAGCAGTTGGGACAGGGGAATTAACTATGGCTACACCTTC	CASSWDRGINYGYTF
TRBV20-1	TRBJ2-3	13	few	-	TGCAGTACAGGGCCTGACGTAATCGATACGCAGTATTTT	CSTGPDVIDTQYF
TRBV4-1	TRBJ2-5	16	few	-	TGCGCCAGCAGCCAAGATAGGGGGGCAGACCAAGAGACCCAGTACTTC	CASSQDRGADQETQYF
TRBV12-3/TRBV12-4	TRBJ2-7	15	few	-	TGTGCCAGCAGCAGATTCGGGGGGCTCTCCTACGAGCAGTACTTC	CASSRFGGLSYEQYF
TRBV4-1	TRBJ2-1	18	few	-	TGCGCCAGCAGACTACTAGCTACGGGACTCATGTCCTACAATGAGCAGTTCTTC	CASRLLATGLMSYNEQFF
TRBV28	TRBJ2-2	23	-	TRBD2	TGTGCCAGCAGTTTATGGAGGGTCTACGGGACTAGCGGGGAGATACGGAACACCGGGGAGCTGTTTTTT	CASSLWRVYGTSGEIRNTGELFF
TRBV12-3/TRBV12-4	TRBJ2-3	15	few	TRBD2	TGTGCCAGCAGCCTACTAGCGGGGGAGGAAGATACGCAGTATTTT	CASSLLAGEEDTQYF
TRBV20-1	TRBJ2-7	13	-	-	TGCAGTGGGGGTTCGGGCGACTTCTACGAGCAGTACTTC	CSGGSGDFYEQYF
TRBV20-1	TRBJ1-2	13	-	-	TGCAGTGCTAGAGGGACAAGCGACTATGGCTACACCTTC	CSARGTSDYGYTF
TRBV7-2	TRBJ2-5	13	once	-	TGTGCCAGCAGCTTAGGGGAGTGGGAGACCCAGTACTTC	CASSLGEWETQYF
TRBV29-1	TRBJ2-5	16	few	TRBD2	TGCAGCGTTGAACTCCTAGCGGGGGGGCAGGGAGAGACCCAGTACTTC	CSVELLAGGQGETQYF
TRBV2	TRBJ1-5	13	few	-	TGTGCCAGCAGTTCAGGGTACAATCAGCCCCAGCATTTT	CASSSGYNQPQHF
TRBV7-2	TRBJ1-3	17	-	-	TGTGCCAGCAGCTTAGTCGGTCGCGTCTACTCTGGAAACACCATATATTTT	CASSLVGRVYSGNTIYF
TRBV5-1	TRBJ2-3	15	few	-	TGCGCCAGCAGCTCCGCAGGGTCGGGCACAGATACGCAGTATTTT	CASSSAGSGTDTQYF
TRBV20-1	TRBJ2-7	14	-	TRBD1	TGCAGTGCTAGAGGGGGACAGGGATCCTACGAGCAGTACTTC	CSARGGQGSYEQYF